The 23 T cell receptor beta chains listed next were all sequenced from one sample in a study of T cells in Graves' hyperthyroidism and ophthalmopathy. Template material for amplifying TCR beta CDR3 regions consisted of RNA transcripts. RT-PCR in the first round (using the HTBI primer set) targeted the TCR CDR3. Each CDR3 protein is one row after TCRdb ran MiXCR on the multiplex PCR reads. The repertoire holds 150,000 to 200,000 distinct CDR3 sequences, with approximately 9% as singletons. The material sequenced was blood. The receptors were sampled from a woman aged 18-35 years with Graves' hyperthyroidism that later progressed to Graves' ophthalmopathy.

This clonotype was counted many times. V is TRBV27 and J is TRBJ2-7; 9 nucleotides match TRBD1. This CDR3 is built from 16 residues. Germline V gene lookup returns CDR1 MNHEY and CDR2 SMNVEV (reference sequence). Trimming took 2 bases from V and 5 from J; bases not matched to a gene: 10. The CDR3 coding sequence is TGTGCCAGCAGTTTAACGGACAGGGGTAGATACCACGAGCAGTACTTC. Its translation: CASSLTDRGRYHEQYF.

In this sample, this clonotype turned up many times. The J gene is TRBJ1-2, the V gene TRBV11-2; no clear D. Germline V CDR1 and CDR2: SGHAT, FQNNGV. This CDR3 has 14 residues. V was trimmed by 0 bases and J by 7 bases, leaving 12 bases between them. The CDR3: CASSLEGGGFGYTF. CDR3 bases: TGTGCCAGCAGCTTAGAGGGCGGTGGGTTTGGCTACACCTTC.

This clonotype appeared many times. The chain uses TRBV7-9 and TRBJ2-5; tentative D call: TRBD1 (6 bases). The CDR3 is 14 amino acids. V lost 5 bases and J lost 2, with 12 bases in between. Germline values: CDR1 SEHNR, CDR2 FQNEAQ (reference sequence). The CDR3 DNA follows: TGTGCCAGCAGCACGGACAGAGAACAAGAGACCCAGTACTTC. The encoded protein is CASSTDREQETQYF.

This clonotype appeared many times. The chain employs TRBV12-3 or TRBV12-4 and TRBJ1-1, with D maybe TRBD1 (5 bases). The CDR3 has 13 residues. Trimming removed 6 bases at V and 4 bases at J, with 12 bases between. The CDR3 protein is CASSPRGGTEAFF. CDR3 DNA: TGTGCCAGCAGCCCCCGGGGGGGCACTGAAGCTTTCTTT.

Many counts were recorded for this clonotype. V and J are TRBV6-1 and TRBJ2-1; D is perhaps TRBD2 (5 bases). The CDR3 loop spans 14 amino acids. Trimming took off 5 bases at V and 3 bases at J, with 11 bases between the two ends. Germline V lookup: CDR1 MNHNS, CDR2 SASEGT. This chain's CDR3 is CASSWREGYNEQFF. The CDR3 coding sequence is TGTGCCAGCAGTTGGAGAGAGGGCTACAATGAGCAGTTCTTC.

This clonotype has a count of ten or more. This chain uses TRBV2 with TRBJ1-6, with TRBD1 matching 7 bases. Unmatched junction bases numbered 8, after V lost 5 bases and J lost 7 bases. The CDR3 length is 15 residues. CDR1 and CDR2 from the germline V gene are SNHLY and FYNNEI. In nucleotides, the CDR3 is TGTGCCAGCAGTTACCGGGACAGATCCAATTCACCCCTCCACTTT. This sequence encodes CASSYRDRSNSPLHF. Full variable domain (remainder filled in from reference TRBV2 and TRBJ1-6): EPEVTQTPSHQVTQMGQEVILRCVPISNHLYFYWYRQILGQKVEFLVSFYNNEISEKSEIFDDQFSVERPDGSNFTLKIRSTKLEDSAMYFCASSYRDRSNSPLHFGNGTRLTVT.

This clonotype has just a few counts. The rearrangement uses TRBV7-9 and TRBJ2-2, with D hard to call. This CDR3 has 16 amino acids. V lost 2 bases to trimming and J lost 4 bases, with 14 bases between them. Looked up from germline, CDR1 is SEHNR and CDR2 is FQNEAQ (reference sequence). CDR3 protein: CASSLFSFPGTGELFF. As DNA, the CDR3 is TGTGCCAGCAGCTTATTTAGCTTCCCAGGCACCGGGGAGCTGTTTTTT.

This clonotype was detected ten times or more. The chain employs TRBV6-1 and TRBJ2-7, with TRBD1 identical over 7 bases. Trimming removed 6 bases from V and 2 bases from J; junction bases left unmatched: 7. The CDR3 loop spans 14 amino acids. The V gene's germline CDR1 is MNHNS and CDR2 SASEGT. The CDR3 is CASSNDRDAYEQYF. As DNA, the CDR3 is TGTGCCAGCAGCAACGACAGGGACGCCTACGAGCAGTACTTC.

This clonotype has only one observation. This chain joins TRBV30 and TRBJ1-1, with D possibly being TRBD1 (5 bases). This CDR3 comprises 13 residues. The germline gives CDR1 GTSNPN, CDR2 SVGIG (reference sequence). The V end lost 0 bases, the J end lost 4 bases, and 9 bases lay between the germline ends. The CDR3 is CAWSVAGSTEAFF. In DNA form, the CDR3 reads TGTGCCTGGAGTGTAGCAGGGAGCACTGAAGCTTTCTTT.

This clonotype was counted many times. This chain links TRBV18 with TRBJ2-7; 7 positions agree with TRBD1. V was pared by 1 base and J by 1 base, with 1 base of the junction left unmatched. The germline CDR1 and CDR2 sequences are KGHSH and LQKENI. The CDR3 consists of 14 residues. The CDR3 reads CASSPRDRSYEQYF. CDR3 bases: TGTGCCAGCTCACCACGGGACAGATCCTACGAGCAGTACTTC.

This clonotype was seen a handful of times. This chain links TRBV7-3 with TRBJ2-5; 8 nucleotides line up with TRBD2. The ends lost 3 bases at V and 1 base at J; junction bases unmatched: 4. This CDR3 comprises 15 residues. Germline-derived CDR1 and CDR2 are SGHTA and FQGTGA. CDR3 in amino acids: CASSFSGTSQETQYF. CDR3 DNA sequence: TGTGCCAGCAGCTTTTCCGGGACTAGCCAAGAGACCCAGTACTTC.

Of note for this clonotype: Since a much larger clone is just one base distant, this may be a read error. The J gene is TRBJ2-7, the V gene TRBV20-1; D is possibly TRBD2 (5 bases). Per germline, CDR1 DFQATT and CDR2 SNEGSKA (reference sequence). The CDR3 sequence is 12 residues long. The CDR3 protein is CGARDTGYEQYF. As DNA, the CDR3 is TGCGGTGCTAGAGATACGGGGTACGAGCAGTACTTC.

This clonotype appeared many times. J is TRBJ2-7 and V is TRBV6-6; D is undetermined. CDR3 size: 13 residues. Germline CDR1 is MNHNY and CDR2 is SVGAGI (reference sequence). V lost 2 bases to trimming and J lost 4 bases, with 9 bases between them. The CDR3 region has the DNA TGTGCCAGCAGTTACCGGAAAGGGTACGAGCAGTACTTC. Protein sequence: CASSYRKGYEQYF.

In this sample, this clonotype turned up many times. CDR3 loop: CASSDSGDLNEQFF. The CDR3 DNA reads TGTGCCAGCAGTGACTCTGGCGATTTAAATGAGCAGTTCTTC. The V gene is TRBV6-1, the J gene TRBJ2-1, with D unresolved. V gave up 3 bases and J gave up 7 bases, with 13 bases separating them. This CDR3 comprises 14 residues. Germline V lookup: CDR1 MNHNS, CDR2 SASEGT.

This clonotype has more than one count but fewer than ten. A single base separates this from a much larger clone, so it may be a read error. The chain recombines TRBV30 with TRBJ2-5, with D unresolved. Germline-derived CDR1 and CDR2 are GTSNPN and SVGIG (reference sequence). The CDR3 contains 12 residues. The CDR3 region has the DNA TGTGCCTGGTTGGGCACCCAAAAGACCCAGTACTTC. Its translation: CAWLGTQKTQYF.

About this clonotype: This is likely a read error, given that the CDR3 carries no conserved phenylalanine or tryptophan at its end. The gene calls are TRBV3-1 and TRBJ2-3; perhaps TRBD2 as D (6 bases). Germline-derived CDR1 and CDR2 are LGHDT and YNNKEL (reference sequence). Trimming took 3 bases from V and 2 from J, leaving 12 bases between them. This CDR3 is 15 amino acids long. The CDR3 reads CASSHSGANTDTQYL. In DNA form, the CDR3 reads TGTGCCAGCAGCCATAGCGGAGCGAACACAGATACGCAGTATCTT.

This clonotype was picked up many times. V and J are TRBV28 and TRBJ2-6; 12 bases match TRBD2. This CDR3 has 16 residues. V dropped 5 bases and J dropped 2; count of bases not matched to a gene: 1. Germline values: CDR1 MDHEN, CDR2 SYDVKM. The CDR3 DNA reads TGTGCCAGCAGTCCTAGCGGGGGGGCTGGGGCCAACGTCCTGACTTTC. Protein sequence: CASSPSGGAGANVLTF.

This clonotype appeared many times. The V gene is TRBV6-1, the J gene TRBJ1-6, with 7 nucleotides matching TRBD1. This CDR3 has 17 residues. Germline V gives CDR1 MNHNS, CDR2 SASEGT. With V trimmed by 3 bases and J by 7 bases, 12 bases remained unmatched. For the CDR3, the DNA is TGTGCCAGCAGTGACGGAATCGAGACAGGGCTCAATTCACCCCTCCACTTT. It codes for CASSDGIETGLNSPLHF.

V usage is TRBV4-1 and J usage is TRBJ1-5; D uncertain. The CDR3 spans 15 residues. Germline-derived CDR1 and CDR2 are MGHRA and YSYEKL. Trimming removed 0 bases from V and 6 bases from J, with 12 bases in between. The chain's CDR3 is CASSQDGEFFQPQHF. CDR3 DNA sequence: TGCGCCAGCAGCCAAGATGGGGAGTTTTTTCAGCCCCAGCATTTT.

This clonotype has more than one count but fewer than ten. V usage is TRBV25-1 and J usage is TRBJ2-6; D might be TRBD2 (5 bases). CDR3 size: 18 residues. The ends were cut back, 3 bases at V and 2 bases at J, with 17 bases in the middle. Germline V CDR1 and CDR2: MGHDK, SYGVNS. The CDR3 DNA follows: TGTGCCAGCAGTGATACCGGGATCCTGGGCCCTGGGGCCAACGTCCTGACTTTC. This encodes CASSDTGILGPGANVLTF.

This clonotype has ten or more counts. V gene TRBV27 combines with J gene TRBJ1-1; no clear D. This CDR3 is 14 amino acids long. Germline CDR1 reads MNHEY; CDR2 reads SMNVEV (reference sequence). Trimming took 5 bases from V and 0 from J, leaving 10 bases between them. Here the CDR3 DNA reads TGTGCCAGCAGTATAGCAGCCATGAACACTGAAGCTTTCTTT. Translating it yields CASSIAAMNTEAFF.

This clonotype was counted between two and nine times. The gene calls are TRBV30 and TRBJ1-3; no definite D call. V was cut by 0 bases and J by 0 bases, with 6 bases left in between. The CDR3 consists of 14 residues. CDR1 and CDR2 (germline): GTSNPN, SVGIG (reference sequence). This chain's CDR3 is CAWSVQNSGNTIYF. The CDR3 DNA sequence: TGTGCCTGGAGTGTACAGAACTCTGGAAACACCATATATTTT.

This clonotype was counted only a few times. DNA for the CDR3: TGTGCCAGCAGCCTAGCGGGAGGGCCTCGCGAGCAGTACTTC. Amino acid sequence: CASSLAGGPREQYF. The chain links TRBV14 to TRBJ2-7; TRBD2 aligns across 11 bases. CDR3 length: 14 residues. The V segment lost 4 bases and the J segment 6 bases; nucleotides outside the gene matches: 5. The germline V gene encodes CDR1 SGHDN and CDR2 FVKESK.